The sample holds a few counts of the clone carrying this T cell receptor (beta chain). This specimen includes other DNA sequences encoding the same CDR3. The data were taken from a study of cytomegalovirus exposure and HLA in healthy donors. PCR primers comprised 60 Vbeta and 13 Jbeta primers. Some clones are missing from TCRdb's copy, which holds only in-frame ones; the method was immunoSEQ multiplex PCR. The sample lists some 130,000 clones; about 82% were seen once. J gave up 1 base and V 0 bases, and 1 base lay outside the gene matches. The CDR3 contains 16 residues. CDR1 and CDR2 (germline): SGHRS, YFSETQ.

The sample was PBMCs. The receptor comes from a man younger than 40 in good health. J is TRBJ2-2 and V is TRBV5-1; 9 bases are a match to TRBD2. CDR3 nucleotide sequence: TGCGCCAGCAGCTTGGGACTAGCGGTGAACACCGGGGAGCTGTTTTTT. Residues: CASSLGLAVNTGELFF. Together with reference TRBV5-1 and TRBJ2-2, the CDR3 gives the full variable domain: KAGVTQTPRYLIKTRGQQVTLSCSPISGHRSVSWYQQTPGQGLQFLFEYFSETQRNKGNFPGRFSGRQFSNSRSEMNVSTLELGDSALYLCASSLGLAVNTGELFFGEGSRLTVL.